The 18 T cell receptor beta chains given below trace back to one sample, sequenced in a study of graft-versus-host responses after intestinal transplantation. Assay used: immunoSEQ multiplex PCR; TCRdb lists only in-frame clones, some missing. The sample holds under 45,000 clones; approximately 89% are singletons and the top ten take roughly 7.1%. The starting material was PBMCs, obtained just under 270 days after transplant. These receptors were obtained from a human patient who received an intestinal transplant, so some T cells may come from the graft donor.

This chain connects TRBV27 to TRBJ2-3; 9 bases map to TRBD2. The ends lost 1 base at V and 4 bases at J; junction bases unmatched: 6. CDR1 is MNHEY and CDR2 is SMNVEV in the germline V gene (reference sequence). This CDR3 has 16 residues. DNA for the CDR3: TGTGCCAGCAGTTTATATGCTAGCGGGGTCGCAGATACGCAGTATTTT. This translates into CASSLYASGVADTQYF.

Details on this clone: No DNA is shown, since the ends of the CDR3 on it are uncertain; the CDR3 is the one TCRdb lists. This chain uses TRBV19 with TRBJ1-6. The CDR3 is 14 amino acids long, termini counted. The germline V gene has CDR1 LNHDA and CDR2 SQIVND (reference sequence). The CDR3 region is CASSTTVDNSPLHF.

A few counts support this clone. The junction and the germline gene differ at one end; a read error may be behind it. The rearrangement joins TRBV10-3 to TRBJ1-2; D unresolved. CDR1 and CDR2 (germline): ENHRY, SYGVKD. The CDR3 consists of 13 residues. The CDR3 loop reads CASSRAGNYGYTF. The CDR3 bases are TGTGCCAGCAGTCGTGCGGGGAACTATGGCTACACCTTC.

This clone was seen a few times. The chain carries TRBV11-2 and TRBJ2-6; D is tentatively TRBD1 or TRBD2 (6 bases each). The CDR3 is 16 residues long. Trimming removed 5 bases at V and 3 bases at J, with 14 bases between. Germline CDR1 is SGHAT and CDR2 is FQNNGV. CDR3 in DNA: TGTGCCAGCAGCCAAGAGGAGGGGGATGGGGCCAACGTCCTGACTTTC. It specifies CASSQEEGDGANVLTF.

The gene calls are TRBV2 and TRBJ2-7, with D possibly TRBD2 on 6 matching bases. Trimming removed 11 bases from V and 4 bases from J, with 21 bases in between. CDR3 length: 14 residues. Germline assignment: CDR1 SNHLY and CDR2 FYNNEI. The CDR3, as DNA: TGTGCCGGATTGGGTTGGGGAGGTACATACGAGCAGTACTTC. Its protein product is CAGLGWGGTYEQYF.

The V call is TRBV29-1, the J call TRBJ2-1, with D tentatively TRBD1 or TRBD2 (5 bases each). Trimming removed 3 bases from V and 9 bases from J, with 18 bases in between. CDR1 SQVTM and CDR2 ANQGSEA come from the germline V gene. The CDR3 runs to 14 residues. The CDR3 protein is CSVDARVARGEQFF. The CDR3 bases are TGCAGCGTTGACGCCAGGGTGGCCCGGGGTGAGCAGTTCTTC.

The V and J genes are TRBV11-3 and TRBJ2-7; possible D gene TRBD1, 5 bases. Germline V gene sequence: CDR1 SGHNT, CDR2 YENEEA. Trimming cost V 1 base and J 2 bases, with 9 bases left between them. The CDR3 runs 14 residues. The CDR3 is CASSLGTLPYEQYF. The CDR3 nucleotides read TGTGCCAGCAGCTTAGGGACATTACCCTACGAGCAGTACTTC.

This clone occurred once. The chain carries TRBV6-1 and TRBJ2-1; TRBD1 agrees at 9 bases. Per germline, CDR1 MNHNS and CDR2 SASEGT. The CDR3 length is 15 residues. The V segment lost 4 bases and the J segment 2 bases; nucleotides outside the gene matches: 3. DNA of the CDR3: TGTGCCAGCAGTGGGACAGGGGAACCCTACAATGAGCAGTTCTTC. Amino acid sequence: CASSGTGEPYNEQFF.

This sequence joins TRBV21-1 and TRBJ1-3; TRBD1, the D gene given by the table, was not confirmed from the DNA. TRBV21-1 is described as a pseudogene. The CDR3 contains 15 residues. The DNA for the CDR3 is TGTGCCAGCAGCCAGAGTAGGGGAAAAGGAAACACCATATATTTT. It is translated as CASSQSRGKGNTIYF.

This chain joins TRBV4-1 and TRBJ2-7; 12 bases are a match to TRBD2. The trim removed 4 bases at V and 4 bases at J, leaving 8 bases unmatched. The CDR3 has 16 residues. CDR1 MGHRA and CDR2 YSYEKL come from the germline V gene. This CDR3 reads CASSPLLTSGGYEQYF. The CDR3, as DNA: TGCGCCAGCAGCCCCCTCCTGACTAGCGGGGGATACGAGCAGTACTTC.

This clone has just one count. The CDR3 sequence: CASSFHGVDGEQFF. The CDR3 coding sequence is TGTGCCAGCAGCTTCCACGGGGTAGACGGTGAGCAGTTCTTC. The chain recombines TRBV7-9 with TRBJ2-1; D may be TRBD2 (5 bases). V lost 3 bases and J lost 9, with 15 bases in between. This CDR3 has 14 amino acids. Germline CDR1 and CDR2: SEHNR and FQNEAQ (reference sequence).

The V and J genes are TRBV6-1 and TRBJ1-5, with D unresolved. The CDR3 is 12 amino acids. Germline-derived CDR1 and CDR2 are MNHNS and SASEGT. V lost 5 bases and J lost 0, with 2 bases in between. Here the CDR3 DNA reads TGTGCCAGCAGTAATAGCAATCAGCCCCAGCATTTT. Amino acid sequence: CASSNSNQPQHF.

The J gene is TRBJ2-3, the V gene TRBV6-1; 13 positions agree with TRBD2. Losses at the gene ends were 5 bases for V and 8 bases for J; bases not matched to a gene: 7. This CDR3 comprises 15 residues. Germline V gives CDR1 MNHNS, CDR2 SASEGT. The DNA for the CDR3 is TGTGCCAGCAGTAGCGGGACTAGCGGGGCGGGTACGCAGTATTTT. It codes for CASSSGTSGAGTQYF.

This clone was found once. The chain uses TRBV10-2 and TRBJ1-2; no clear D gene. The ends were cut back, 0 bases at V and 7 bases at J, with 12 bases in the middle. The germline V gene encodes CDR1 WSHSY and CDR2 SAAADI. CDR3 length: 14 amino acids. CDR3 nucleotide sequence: TGCGCCAGCAGTGAGTCTGAGGGATGGAGTGGCTACACCTTC. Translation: CASSESEGWSGYTF.

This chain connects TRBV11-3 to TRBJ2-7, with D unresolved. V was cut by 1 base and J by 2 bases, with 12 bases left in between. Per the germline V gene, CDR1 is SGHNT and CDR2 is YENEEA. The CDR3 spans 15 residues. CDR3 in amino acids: CASSLVPEFPYEQYF. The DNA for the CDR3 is TGTGCCAGCAGCTTAGTCCCGGAGTTTCCCTACGAGCAGTACTTC.

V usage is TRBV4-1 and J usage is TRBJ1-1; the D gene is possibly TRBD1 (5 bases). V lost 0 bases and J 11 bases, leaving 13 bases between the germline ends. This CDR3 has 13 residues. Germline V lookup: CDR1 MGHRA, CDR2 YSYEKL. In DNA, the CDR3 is TGCGCCAGCAGCCAAGATTTCGGGGCTCAGGCTTTCTTT. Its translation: CASSQDFGAQAFF.

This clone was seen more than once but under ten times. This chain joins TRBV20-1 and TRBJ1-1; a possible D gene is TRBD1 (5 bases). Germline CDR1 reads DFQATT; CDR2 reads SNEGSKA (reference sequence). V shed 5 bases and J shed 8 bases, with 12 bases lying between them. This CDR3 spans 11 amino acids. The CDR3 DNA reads TGCAGTGCTCGGACACTCCCCGAAGCTTTCTTT. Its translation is CSARTLPEAFF.

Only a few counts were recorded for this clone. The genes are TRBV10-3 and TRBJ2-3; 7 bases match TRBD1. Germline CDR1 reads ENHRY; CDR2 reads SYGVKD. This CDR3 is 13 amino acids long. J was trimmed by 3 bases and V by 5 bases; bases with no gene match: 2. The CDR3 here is CAISSGGTDTQYF. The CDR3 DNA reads TGTGCCATCAGTTCAGGGGGAACAGATACGCAGTATTTT.